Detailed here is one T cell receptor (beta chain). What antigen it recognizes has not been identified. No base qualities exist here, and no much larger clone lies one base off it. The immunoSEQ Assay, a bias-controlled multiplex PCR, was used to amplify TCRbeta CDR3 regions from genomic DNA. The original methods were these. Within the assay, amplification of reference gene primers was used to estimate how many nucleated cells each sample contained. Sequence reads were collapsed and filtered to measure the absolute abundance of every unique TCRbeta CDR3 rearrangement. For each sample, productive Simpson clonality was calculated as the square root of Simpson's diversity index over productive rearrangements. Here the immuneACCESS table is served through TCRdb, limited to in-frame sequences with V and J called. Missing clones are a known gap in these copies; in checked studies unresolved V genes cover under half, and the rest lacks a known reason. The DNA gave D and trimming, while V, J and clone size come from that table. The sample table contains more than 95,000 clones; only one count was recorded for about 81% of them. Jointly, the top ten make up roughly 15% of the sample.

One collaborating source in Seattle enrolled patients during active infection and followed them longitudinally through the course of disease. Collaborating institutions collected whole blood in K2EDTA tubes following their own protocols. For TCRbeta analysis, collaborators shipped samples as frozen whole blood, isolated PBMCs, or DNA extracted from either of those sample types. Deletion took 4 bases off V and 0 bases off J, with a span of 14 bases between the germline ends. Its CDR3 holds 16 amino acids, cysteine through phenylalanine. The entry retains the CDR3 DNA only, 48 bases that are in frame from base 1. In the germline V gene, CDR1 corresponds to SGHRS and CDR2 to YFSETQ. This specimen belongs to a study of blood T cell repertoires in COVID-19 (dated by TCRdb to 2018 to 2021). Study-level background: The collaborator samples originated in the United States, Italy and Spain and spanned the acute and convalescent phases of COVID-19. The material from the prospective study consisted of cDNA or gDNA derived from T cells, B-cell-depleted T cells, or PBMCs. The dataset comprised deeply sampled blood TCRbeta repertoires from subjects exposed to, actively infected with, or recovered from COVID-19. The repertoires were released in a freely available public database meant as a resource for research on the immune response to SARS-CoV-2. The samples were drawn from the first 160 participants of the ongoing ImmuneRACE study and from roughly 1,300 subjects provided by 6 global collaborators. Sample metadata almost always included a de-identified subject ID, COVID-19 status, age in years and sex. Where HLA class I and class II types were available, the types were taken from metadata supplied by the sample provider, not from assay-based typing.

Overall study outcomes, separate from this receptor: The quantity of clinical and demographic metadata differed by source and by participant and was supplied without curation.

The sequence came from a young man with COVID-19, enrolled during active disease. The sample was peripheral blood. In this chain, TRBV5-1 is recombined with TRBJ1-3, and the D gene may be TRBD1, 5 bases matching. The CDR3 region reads CASSGGTTNSGNTIYF. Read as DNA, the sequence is TGCGCCAGCAGCGGGGGGACGACCAACTCTGGAAACACCATATATTTT.